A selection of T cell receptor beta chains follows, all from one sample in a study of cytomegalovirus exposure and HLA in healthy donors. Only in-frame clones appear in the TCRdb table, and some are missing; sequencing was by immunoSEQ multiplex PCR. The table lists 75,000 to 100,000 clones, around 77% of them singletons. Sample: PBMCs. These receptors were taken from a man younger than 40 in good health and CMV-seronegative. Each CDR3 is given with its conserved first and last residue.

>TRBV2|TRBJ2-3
CASRPPGQGTDTQYF
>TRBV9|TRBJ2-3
CASSVEGDNTDTQYF
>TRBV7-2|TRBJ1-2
CASSQTGVDGYTF
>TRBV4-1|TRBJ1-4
CASSSSGTGREKLFF
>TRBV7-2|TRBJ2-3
CASTPYIRDTQYF
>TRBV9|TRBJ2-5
CASSHRGEETQYF
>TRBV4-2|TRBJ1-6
CASSQDGDMGDSPLHF
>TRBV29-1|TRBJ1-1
CSVVPGQVGRTEAFF
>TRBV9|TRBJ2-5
CASSPAGGRQETQYF
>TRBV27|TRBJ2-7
CASSLFGTYEQYF
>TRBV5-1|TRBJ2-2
CASSPTPEQGATGELFF
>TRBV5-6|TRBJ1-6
CASILQGTGGNSPLHF
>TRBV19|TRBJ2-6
CASTRPSGANVLTF
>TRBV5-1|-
CASSFTTRGQSYEQYF
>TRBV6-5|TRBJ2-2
CASSSGTLNTGELFF
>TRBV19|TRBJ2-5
CASSLQETQYF
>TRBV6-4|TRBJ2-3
CASSDSLRGRSEEDTQYF
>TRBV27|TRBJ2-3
CASSPRELTYTDTQYF
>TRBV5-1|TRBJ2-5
CASSFGQGSPTETQYF
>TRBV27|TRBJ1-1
CASSYDTGNTEAFF
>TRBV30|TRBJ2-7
CAWSLSDNFYEQYF
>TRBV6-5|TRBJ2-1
CASSSGTGFNEQFF
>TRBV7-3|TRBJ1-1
CASSLKPGRGTEAFF
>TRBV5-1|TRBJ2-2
CASSLRQGHTGELFF
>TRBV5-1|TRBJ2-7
CASSPGQSYEQYF
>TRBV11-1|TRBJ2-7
CASSLVGATSGYEQYF
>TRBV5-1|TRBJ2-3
CASSFNSMSTDTQYF
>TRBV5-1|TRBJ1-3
CASSSTGMGNTIYF
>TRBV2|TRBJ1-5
CASSTGQGGQPQHF
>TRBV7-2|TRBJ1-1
CASSLRGRSPTEAFF
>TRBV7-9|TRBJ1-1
CASSPNIKRTGGTFSEAFF
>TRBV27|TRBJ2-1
CASSLSGLAGGFSYNEQFF
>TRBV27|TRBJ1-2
CASSWGSTGGYGYTF
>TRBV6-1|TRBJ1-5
CASSSDRGVGQPQHF
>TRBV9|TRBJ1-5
CASSVGGSEPQHF
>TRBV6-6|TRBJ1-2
CASSGDTYYGYTF
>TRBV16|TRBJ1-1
CASSHGGGEAFF
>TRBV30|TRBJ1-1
CAWSVPTGGYNTEAFF
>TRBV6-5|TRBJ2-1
CASSYSGTGRGNEQFF
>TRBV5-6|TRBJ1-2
CASSSYSLGYYGYTF
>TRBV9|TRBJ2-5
CASSVPDRGRGETQYF
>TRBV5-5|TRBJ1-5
CASSLGPDQPQHF
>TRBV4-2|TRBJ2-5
CASSQDLRIQYF
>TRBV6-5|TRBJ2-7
CASRDTTYEQYF
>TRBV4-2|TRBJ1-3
CASSQDLPGLSGNTIYF
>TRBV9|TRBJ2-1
CASSLRVGEQLYNEQFF
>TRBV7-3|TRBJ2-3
CASSRGTKPAGDTQYF
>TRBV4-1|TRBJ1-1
CASSPGQGRAGTEAFF
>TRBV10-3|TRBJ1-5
CAISDSPVQPQHF
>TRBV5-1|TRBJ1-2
CASSFGQGGYGYTF
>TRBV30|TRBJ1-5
CAWSEGLRQPQHF
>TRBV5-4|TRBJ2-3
CASSSTVVTTDTQYF
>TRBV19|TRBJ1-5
CASNPNGDRAIQPQHF
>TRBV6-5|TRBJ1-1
CASSPTGANTEAFF